This TCR beta chain is from a study of T cells in narcolepsy. Across the study: Patients with NT1 or NT2 and healthy control donors were enrolled. General study findings and limits: No autoreactive T cell clone sequences appeared in some memory CD4+ repertoires. Same-patient CSF and blood CD4+ T cell clonotypes included HCRT-specific and TRIB2-specific autoreactive ones.

The ends lost 3 bases at V and 10 bases at J; junction bases unmatched: 10. The V gene's germline CDR1 is SGHRS and CDR2 YFSETQ. CDR3 size: 15 residues. Concerning this clone: Antigen: not known.

Profiled with immunoSEQ multiplex PCR; TCRdb holds only in-frame clones, not every one. Of 20,000 to 30,000 clones in the sample, 75% to 90% were seen once. The receptor comes from a human donor with narcolepsy. Sequencing was carried out using CD45RA- memory CD4+ T cells from PBMCs. The V and J genes are TRBV5-1 and TRBJ2-2, with 9 bases lining up with TRBD1. CDR3 DNA sequence: TGCGCCAGCAGCTCGACAGGGGGGGACATATTGGAGCTGTTTTTT. Translated: CASSSTGGDILELFF.